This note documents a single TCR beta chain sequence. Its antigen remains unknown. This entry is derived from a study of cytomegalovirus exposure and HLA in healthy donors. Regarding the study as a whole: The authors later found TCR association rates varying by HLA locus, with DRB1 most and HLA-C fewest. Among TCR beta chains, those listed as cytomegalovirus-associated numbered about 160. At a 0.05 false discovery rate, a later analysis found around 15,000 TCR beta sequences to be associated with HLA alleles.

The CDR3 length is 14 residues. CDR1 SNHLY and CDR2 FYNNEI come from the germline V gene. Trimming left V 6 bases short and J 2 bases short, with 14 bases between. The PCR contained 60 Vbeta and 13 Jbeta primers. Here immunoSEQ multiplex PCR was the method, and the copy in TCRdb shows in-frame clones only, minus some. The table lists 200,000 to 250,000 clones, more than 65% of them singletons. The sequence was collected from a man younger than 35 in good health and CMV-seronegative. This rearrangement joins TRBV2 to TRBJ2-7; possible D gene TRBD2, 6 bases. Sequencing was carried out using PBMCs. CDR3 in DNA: TGTGCCAGCAGGGGGACTTCCGCAGCCTACGAGCAGTACTTC. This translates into CASRGTSAAYEQYF.